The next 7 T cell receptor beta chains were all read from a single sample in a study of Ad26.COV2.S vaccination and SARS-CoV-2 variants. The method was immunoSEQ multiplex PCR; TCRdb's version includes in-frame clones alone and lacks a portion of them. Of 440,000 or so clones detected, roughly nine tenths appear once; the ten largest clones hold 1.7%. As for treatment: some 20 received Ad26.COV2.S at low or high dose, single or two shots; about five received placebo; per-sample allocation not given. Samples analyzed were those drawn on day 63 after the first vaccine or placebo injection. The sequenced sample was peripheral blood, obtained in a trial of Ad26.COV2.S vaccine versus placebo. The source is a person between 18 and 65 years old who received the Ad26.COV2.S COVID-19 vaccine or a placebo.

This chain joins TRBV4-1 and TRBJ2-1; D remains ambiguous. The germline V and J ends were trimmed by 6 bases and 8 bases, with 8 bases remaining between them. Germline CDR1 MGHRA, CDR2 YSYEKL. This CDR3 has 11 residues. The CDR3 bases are TGCGCCAGCAGGTTAAGGGATGAGCAGTTCTTC. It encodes CASRLRDEQFF.

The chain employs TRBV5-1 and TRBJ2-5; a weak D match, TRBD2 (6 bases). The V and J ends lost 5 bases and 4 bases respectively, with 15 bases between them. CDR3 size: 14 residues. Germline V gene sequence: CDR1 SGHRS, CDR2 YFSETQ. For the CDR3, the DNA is TGCGCCAGCAGAGTGGGACTGTTTGGAGAGACCCAGTACTTC. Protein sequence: CASRVGLFGETQYF.

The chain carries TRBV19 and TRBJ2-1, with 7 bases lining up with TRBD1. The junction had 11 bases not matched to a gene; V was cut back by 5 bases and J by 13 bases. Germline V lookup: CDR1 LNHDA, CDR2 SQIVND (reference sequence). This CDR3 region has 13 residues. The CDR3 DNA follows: TGTGCCAGTAGTCCCCTGACAGGGCCTGTACAGTTCTTC. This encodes CASSPLTGPVQFF.

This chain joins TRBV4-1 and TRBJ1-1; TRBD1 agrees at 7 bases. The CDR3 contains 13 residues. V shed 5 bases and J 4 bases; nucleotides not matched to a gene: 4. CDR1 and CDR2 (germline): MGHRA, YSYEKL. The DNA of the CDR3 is TGCGCCAGCAGCGGGACAGCGAGCACTGAAGCTTTCTTT. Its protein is CASSGTASTEAFF.

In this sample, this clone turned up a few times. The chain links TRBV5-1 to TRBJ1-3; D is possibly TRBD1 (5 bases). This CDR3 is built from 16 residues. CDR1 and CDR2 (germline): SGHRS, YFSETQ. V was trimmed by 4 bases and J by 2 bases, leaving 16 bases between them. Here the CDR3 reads CASSPVAGSTGNTIYF. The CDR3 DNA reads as TGCGCCAGCAGCCCGGTTGCAGGGTCTACTGGAAACACCATATATTTT.

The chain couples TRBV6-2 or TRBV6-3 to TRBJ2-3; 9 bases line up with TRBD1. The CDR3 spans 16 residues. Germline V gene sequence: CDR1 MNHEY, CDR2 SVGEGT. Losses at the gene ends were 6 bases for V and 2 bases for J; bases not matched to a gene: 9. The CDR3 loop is CASSKKLQGATDTQYF. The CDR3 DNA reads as TGTGCCAGCAGCAAAAAGCTACAGGGGGCCACAGATACGCAGTATTTT.

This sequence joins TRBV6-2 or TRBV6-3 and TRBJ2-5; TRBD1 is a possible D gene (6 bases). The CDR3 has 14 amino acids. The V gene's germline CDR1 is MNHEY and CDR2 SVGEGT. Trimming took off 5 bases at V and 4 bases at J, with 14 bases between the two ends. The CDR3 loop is CASSPHRVGETQYF. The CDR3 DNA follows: TGTGCCAGCAGTCCCCACAGGGTCGGAGAGACCCAGTACTTC.